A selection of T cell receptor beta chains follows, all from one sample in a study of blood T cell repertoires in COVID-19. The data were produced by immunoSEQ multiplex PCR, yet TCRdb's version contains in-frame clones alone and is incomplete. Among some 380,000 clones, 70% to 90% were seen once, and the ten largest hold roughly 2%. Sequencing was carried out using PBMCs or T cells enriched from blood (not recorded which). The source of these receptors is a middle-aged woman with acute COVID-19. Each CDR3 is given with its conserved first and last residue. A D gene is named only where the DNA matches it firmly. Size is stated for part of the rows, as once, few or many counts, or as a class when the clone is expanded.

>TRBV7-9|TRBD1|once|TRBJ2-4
TGTGCCAGCAGCTTCGGAGGGACAGGTCAAAACATTCAGTACTTC
CASSFGGTGQNIQYF
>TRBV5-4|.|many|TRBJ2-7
TGTGCCAGCAGCTCGAGAACAGGGACCTACGAGCAGTACTTC
CASSSRTGTYEQYF
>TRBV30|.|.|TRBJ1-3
TGTGCCTGGAAACAGGGATTCTCTGGAAACACCATATATTTT
CAWKQGFSGNTIYF
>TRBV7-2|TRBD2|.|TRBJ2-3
TGTGCCAGCAGCTTAGCGTTACTAGCGGGGAACACAGATACGCAGTATTTT
CASSLALLAGNTDTQYF
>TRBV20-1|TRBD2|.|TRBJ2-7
TGCAGTGCCAGTAGCGGGGGGACCCCCTACGAGCAGTACTTC
CSASSGGTPYEQYF
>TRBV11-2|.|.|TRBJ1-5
TGTGCCAGCAGCCCGGGAGCTAATCAGCCCCAGCATTTT
CASSPGANQPQHF
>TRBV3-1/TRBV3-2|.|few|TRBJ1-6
TGTGCCAGCAGCCTAGACGATAATTCACCCCTCCACTTT
CASSLDDNSPLHF
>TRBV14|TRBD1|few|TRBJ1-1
TGTGCCAGCAGCCTTGGACAGGGCAGCACTGAAGCTTTCTTT
CASSLGQGSTEAFF
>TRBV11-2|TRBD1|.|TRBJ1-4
TGTGCCAGCAGCCAAGCAGGGACAGGGTATGAAAAACTGTTTTTT
CASSQAGTGYEKLFF
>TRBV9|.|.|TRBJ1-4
TGTGCCAGCAGCGCCCAGGACAGCTTTAATGAAAAACTGTTTTTT
CASSAQDSFNEKLFF
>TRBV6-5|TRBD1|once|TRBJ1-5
TGTGCCAGCAGTTACAGCGGGACAGGGCAGGGGCCCCAGCATTTT
CASSYSGTGQGPQHF
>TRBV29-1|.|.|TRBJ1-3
TGCAGCGTGGTGACAGCGGGAGCACCCTCGCGACCTGGAAACACCATATATTTT
CSVVTAGAPSRPGNTIYF
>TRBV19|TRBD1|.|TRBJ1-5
TGTGCCAGTAGTTCGACAGGGGGCGGTCAGCCCCAGCATTTT
CASSSTGGGQPQHF
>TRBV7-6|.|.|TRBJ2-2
TGTGCCAGCAGCTTAGTGGGGGACTCAAACACCGGGGAGCTGTTTTTT
CASSLVGDSNTGELFF
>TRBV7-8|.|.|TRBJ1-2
TGTGCCAGCAGCTTATCCCCGACATACCCTCGGGGCTACACCTTC
CASSLSPTYPRGYTF
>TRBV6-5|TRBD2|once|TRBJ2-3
TGTGCCAGCAGGGGGACTAGCGAGCATGGAGATACGCAGTATTTT
CASRGTSEHGDTQYF
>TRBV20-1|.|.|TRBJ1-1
TGCAGTGCTAGAGAGAACCGGGGAGCTTTCTTT
CSARENRGAFF
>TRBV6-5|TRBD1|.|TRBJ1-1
TGTGCCAGCAGCCAAGACAGGGGCAGCACTGAAGCTTTCTTT
CASSQDRGSTEAFF
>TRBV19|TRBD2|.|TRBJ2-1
TGTGCCAGTAGTGGGAACCGGGACTATAACAATGAGCAGTTCTTC
CASSGNRDYNNEQFF
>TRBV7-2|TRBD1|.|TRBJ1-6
TGTGCCAGCAGGGCCGGGACAGGGCTCCGGAATAATTCACCCCTCCACTTT
CASRAGTGLRNNSPLHF
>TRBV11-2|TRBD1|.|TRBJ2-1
TGTGCCAGCAGACCCGGGACAGGCCGACGCAATGAGCAGTTCTTC
CASRPGTGRRNEQFF
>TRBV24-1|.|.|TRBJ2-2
TGTGCCACCACAGACAGGCCTTATACCGGGGAGCTGTTTTTT
CATTDRPYTGELFF
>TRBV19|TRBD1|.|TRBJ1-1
TGTGCCAGTAGTACCCGGACAGGGAACACTGAAGCTTTCTTT
CASSTRTGNTEAFF
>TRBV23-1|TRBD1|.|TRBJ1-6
TGCGCCAGCCGCGGGGACAGGGTCCACTTT
CASRGDRVHF
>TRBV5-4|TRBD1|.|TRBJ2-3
TGTGCCAGCAGCGCACGCAACCCGGGACAGGGGTCAGATACGCAGTATTTT
CASSARNPGQGSDTQYF
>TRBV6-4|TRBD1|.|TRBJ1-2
TGTGCCAGCAGTGATGGGACAGGGAGGAGCAGTGGCTACACCTTC
CASSDGTGRSSGYTF
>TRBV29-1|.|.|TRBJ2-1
TGCAGCCTACAGGTTGGGGCCAATGAGCAGTTCTTC
CSLQVGANEQFF
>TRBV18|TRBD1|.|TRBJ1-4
TGTGCCAGCTCACGGTACAGGGGGCGGGATGAAAAACTGTTTTTT
CASSRYRGRDEKLFF
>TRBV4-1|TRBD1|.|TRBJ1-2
TGCGCCAGCAGCCCTTTACAGGGGGCAGGCTATGGCTACACCTTC
CASSPLQGAGYGYTF
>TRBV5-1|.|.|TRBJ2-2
TGCGCCAGCAGCTTGGGGACAGTTAACACCGGGGAGCTGTTTTTT
CASSLGTVNTGELFF
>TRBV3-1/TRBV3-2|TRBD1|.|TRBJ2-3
TGTGCCAGCAGCCAAATCATTGGACAGGGGACAGATACGCAGTATTTT
CASSQIIGQGTDTQYF
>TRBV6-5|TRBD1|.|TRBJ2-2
TGTGCCAGAAGCCTCCGGGGGACAGGGCCCGGGGAGCTGTTTTTT
CARSLRGTGPGELFF
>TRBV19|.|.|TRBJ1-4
TGTGCCAGTAGTATAATGGCGGCAACTAATGAAAAACTGTTTTTT
CASSIMAATNEKLFF
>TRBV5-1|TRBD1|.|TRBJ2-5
TGCGCCAGCAGCTTGGCGGACAGGGGCACGGAGACCCAGTACTTC
CASSLADRGTETQYF
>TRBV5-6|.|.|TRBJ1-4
TGTGCCAGCAGCGCCGCCATGGGCCAGGGCTTATATGAAAAACTGTTTTTT
CASSAAMGQGLYEKLFF
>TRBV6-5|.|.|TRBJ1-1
TGTGCCAGCAGACACCAGAACACTGAAGCTTTCTTT
CASRHQNTEAFF
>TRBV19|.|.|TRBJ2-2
TGTGCCAGTTGCGGGACGGCGAACACCGGGGAGCTGTTTTTT
CASCGTANTGELFF
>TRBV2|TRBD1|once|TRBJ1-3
TGTGCCAGCAGTCGATCAGGGGGCGCTGGAAACACCATATATTTT
CASSRSGGAGNTIYF
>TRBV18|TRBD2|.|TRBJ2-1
TGTGCCAGCTCCCCGGGACTAGCGGCTGACAATGAGCAGTTCTTC
CASSPGLAADNEQFF
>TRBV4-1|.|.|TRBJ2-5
TGCGCCAGCAGCCAAGATCCCCCTAGCGCGCCGTTGTACTTC
CASSQDPPSAPLYF
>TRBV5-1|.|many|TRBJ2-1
TGCGCCAGCAGCCAAATGGGCCCCAACAATGAGCAGTTCTTC
CASSQMGPNNEQFF
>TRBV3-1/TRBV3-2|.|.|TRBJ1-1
TGTGCCAGCAGCCAAGGGGTGAGGGGGGAAGCTTTCTTT
CASSQGVRGEAFF